Listed below are T cell receptor beta chains from one sample, sequenced in a study of T-cell reconstitution after alpha-beta-depleted transplantation in children. TCRdb re-derived calls from the PCR reads in MiXCR, one entry per CDR3 protein. The repertoire includes about 600,000 distinct CDR3 sequences, about 10% of them detected once, and 3.5% to 5% sits in the top ten. Sequencing was performed on PBMCs from the stem cell graft donor, taken from the stem cell graft. The receptors here all came from a human donor who donated a stem cell graft to a child with acute myeloid leukemia. The CDR3 runs from the conserved cysteine through the conserved F or W. The D gene is left open where the match is weak. Size values are once, few and many counts, or a class for expanded clones, and some rows have none.

v_gene	abundance	d_gene	j_gene	CDR3aa	CDR3nt
TRBV12-3/TRBV12-4	many	-	TRBJ2-3	CASGSTDTQYF	TGTGCCAGCGGTAGCACAGATACGCAGTATTTT
TRBV20-1	few	TRBD2	TRBJ2-7	CSAGRSGRAYEQYF	TGCAGTGCTGGACGTAGCGGGAGGGCTTACGAGCAGTACTTC
TRBV29-1	many	TRBD1	TRBJ2-2	CSVRTGGPRELFF	TGCAGCGTTAGGACAGGGGGACCACGGGAGCTGTTTTTT
TRBV12-3/TRBV12-4	few	-	TRBJ1-5	CASSSRTFHQPQHF	TGTGCCAGCAGTTCCCGGACCTTCCATCAGCCCCAGCATTTT
TRBV7-9	many	TRBD1	TRBJ2-7	CASSPFRDSSYEQYF	TGTGCCAGCAGCCCATTCCGGGACAGCTCCTACGAGCAGTACTTC
TRBV29-1	-	TRBD1	TRBJ1-1	CSVERTGLPNTEAFF	TGCAGCGTTGAGAGGACAGGGTTACCGAACACTGAAGCTTTCTTT
TRBV20-1	-	TRBD1	TRBJ1-1	CSGVTGSTFF	TGCAGTGGCGTGACAGGGTCTACTTTCTTT
TRBV7-9	many	TRBD2	TRBJ2-3	CASSPRTSGSTDTQYF	TGTGCCAGCAGCCCCCGGACTAGCGGGAGTACAGATACGCAGTATTTT
TRBV1	-	-	TRBJ2-7	CTSSQRARREDYEQYF	TGCACCAGCAGCCAAAGGGCACGGAGGGAGGACTACGAGCAGTACTTC
TRBV20-1	few	-	TRBJ2-5	CSAPQPGRETQYF	TGCAGTGCCCCTCAGCCAGGCCGGGAGACCCAGTACTTC
TRBV7-3	many	-	TRBJ2-3	CASSLYGTDTQYF	TGTGCCAGCAGCTTATATGGTACAGATACGCAGTATTTT
TRBV28	few	-	TRBJ2-1	CASKSIKGSDYNEQFF	TGTGCCAGCAAGAGCATCAAGGGGAGTGACTACAATGAGCAGTTCTTC
TRBV28	few	-	TRBJ1-1	CASSLLGGILNTEAFF	TGTGCCAGCAGTTTATTGGGGGGAATCCTGAACACTGAAGCTTTCTTT
TRBV7-9	-	-	TRBJ1-1	CASSLVLGRRTEAFF	TGTGCCAGCAGCTTAGTCCTGGGTAGGCGAACTGAAGCTTTCTTT
TRBV6-1	many	-	TRBJ2-7	CASKGIGDYEQYF	TGTGCCAGCAAGGGTATCGGGGACTACGAGCAGTACTTC
TRBV12-3/TRBV12-4	-	TRBD1	TRBJ1-2	CASSLTQQGRGYTF	TGTGCCAGCAGTTTAACACAACAGGGGCGCGGCTACACCTTC
TRBV20-1	many	TRBD1	TRBJ2-3	CSARQGSTDTQYF	TGCAGTGCCAGACAGGGGAGCACAGATACGCAGTATTTT
TRBV27	-	TRBD2	TRBJ2-5	CASGTSGRSPRKETQYF	TGTGCCAGCGGTACTAGCGGGAGGTCCCCGCGGAAAGAGACCCAGTACTTC
TRBV12-3/TRBV12-4	many	-	TRBJ1-6	CASTVSLGNSPLHF	TGTGCCAGCACCGTTTCCCTGGGGAATTCACCCCTCCACTTT
TRBV20-1	many	-	TRBJ2-3	CSARLFGGASTDTQYF	TGCAGTGCTAGATTGTTCGGCGGGGCTAGCACAGATACGCAGTATTTT
TRBV20-1	few	TRBD2	TRBJ2-1	CSAILTSGRYNEQFF	TGCAGTGCTATTTTGACTAGCGGGAGGTACAATGAGCAGTTCTTC
TRBV12-3/TRBV12-4	many	-	TRBJ1-2	CASSLSTEYGYTF	TGTGCCAGCAGTTTATCGACAGAATATGGCTACACCTTC
TRBV4-3	many	TRBD2	TRBJ2-1	CASSQEGLAGNEQFF	TGCGCCAGCAGCCAAGAAGGACTAGCGGGAAATGAGCAGTTCTTC
TRBV28	-	TRBD2	TRBJ2-1	CASSLGSGKRHEQFF	TGTGCCAGCAGTTTAGGTAGCGGGAAGCGCCATGAGCAGTTCTTC
TRBV7-2	many	-	TRBJ2-1	CASSNKYNEQFF	TGTGCCAGCAGCAACAAGTACAATGAGCAGTTCTTC
TRBV29-1	many	TRBD2	TRBJ2-7	CSVEVGTSGYEQYF	TGCAGCGTTGAAGTCGGAACTAGCGGCTACGAGCAGTACTTC
TRBV29-1	many	-	TRBJ2-3	CSVNRVEVTDTQYF	TGCAGCGTCAACAGGGTGGAAGTCACAGATACGCAGTATTTT
TRBV5-1	-	TRBD2	TRBJ2-5	CASTFGTSPRRRQETQYF	TGCGCCAGTACCTTTGGGACTAGCCCGCGCCGGCGACAAGAGACCCAGTACTTC
TRBV12-3/TRBV12-4	few	-	TRBJ1-2	CASSPWVGGYTF	TGTGCCAGCAGTCCGTGGGTTGGCGGCTACACCTTC